These T cell receptor beta chains were read from a single sample in a study of blood T cell repertoires in COVID-19. Here immunoSEQ multiplex PCR was the method, and the copy in TCRdb shows in-frame clones only, minus some. The sample has 200,000 to 300,000 clones, approximately 80% seen once. Sequencing was carried out using peripheral blood. Source of these receptors: a human donor in a cohort sampled during active COVID-19. Each CDR3 is given with its conserved first and last residue. A D gene is named only where the DNA matches it firmly. Expanded clones are given a class, and other clones once, few, many or no size at all.

-	-	TRBV2	TRBJ2-7	CASSERGGAHYEQYF	TGTGCCAGCAGTGAACGCGGGGGCGCTCACTACGAGCAGTACTTC
-	TRBD2	TRBV3-1/TRBV3-2	TRBJ2-1	CASSRSGGAGEQFF	TGTGCCAGCAGCCGTAGCGGGGGGGCCGGTGAGCAGTTCTTC
-	TRBD2	TRBV6-5	TRBJ2-5	CASRGLAGGETQYF	TGTGCCAGCAGGGGACTAGCGGGGGGAGAGACCCAGTACTTC
-	-	TRBV25-1	TRBJ1-5	CASSETGGSQPQHF	TGTGCCAGCAGTGAAACGGGGGGAAGTCAGCCCCAGCATTTT
-	-	TRBV13	TRBJ2-5	CASSEGVAQYF	TGTGCCAGCAGCGAGGGGGTCGCCCAGTACTTC
-	TRBD2	TRBV2	TRBJ2-1	CASGGLALSKDEQFF	TGTGCCAGCGGAGGACTAGCGCTGAGTAAGGATGAGCAGTTCTTC
-	TRBD1	TRBV19	TRBJ1-5	CASSPTGQGASGNQPQHF	TGTGCCAGTAGTCCTACGGGACAGGGGGCGTCGGGCAATCAGCCCCAGCATTTT
-	-	TRBV5-5	TRBJ2-1	CASSLWGLADEQFF	TGTGCCAGCAGCTTGTGGGGGTTAGCGGACGAGCAGTTCTTC
-	TRBD2	TRBV20-1	TRBJ2-5	CSASGSGRGETQYF	TGCAGTGCTAGTGGTAGCGGGAGAGGAGAGACCCAGTACTTC
once	-	TRBV25-1	TRBJ1-1	CASSDPGRGRVGAFF	TGTGCCAGCAGTGACCCCGGCAGGGGCCGCGTCGGGGCTTTCTTT
-	TRBD2	TRBV3-1/TRBV3-2	TRBJ2-3	CASSQDLIAGGRRDTQYF	TGTGCCAGCAGCCAAGACTTGATAGCGGGGGGCCGAAGAGATACGCAGTATTTT
-	-	TRBV24-1	TRBJ2-5	CATSDGALETQYF	TGTGCCACCAGTGATGGAGCTTTAGAGACCCAGTACTTC
-	-	TRBV4-2	TRBJ2-4	CASSRRDTENIQYF	TGTGCCAGCAGCCGACGAGACACAGAAAACATTCAGTACTTC
-	-	TRBV5-1	TRBJ2-5	CASGTNREETQYF	TGCGCCAGCGGCACCAACAGGGAGGAGACCCAGTACTTC
-	TRBD1	TRBV18	TRBJ2-1	CASSGKRGQGQPEQFF	TGTGCCAGCTCGGGGAAGCGGGGACAGGGACAACCTGAGCAGTTCTTC
-	-	TRBV7-6	TRBJ2-5	CASSLAREQETQYF	TGTGCCAGCAGCTTAGCCAGGGAACAAGAGACCCAGTACTTC
-	-	TRBV4-2	TRBJ2-5	CASSQGNSGPPEETQYF	TGTGCCAGCAGCCAAGGAAATTCTGGGCCCCCCGAAGAGACCCAGTACTTC
once	-	TRBV9	TRBJ2-7	CASSPRTSFYEQYF	TGTGCCAGCAGCCCCCGGACATCCTTCTACGAGCAGTACTTC
-	TRBD1	TRBV2	TRBJ2-1	CASSADRGWDEQFF	TGTGCCAGCAGTGCGGACAGGGGGTGGGATGAGCAGTTCTTC
-	-	TRBV11-2	TRBJ2-2	CASRPVRGRNTGELFF	TGTGCCAGCAGACCCGTCCGGGGGAGGAACACCGGGGAGCTGTTTTTT
-	-	TRBV21-1	TRBJ2-2	CASRRQGNTGELFF	TGTGCCAGCAGGAGGCAGGGGAACACCGGGGAGCTGTTTTTT
-	-	TRBV4-2	TRBJ2-5	CASSQAERAALKETQYF	TGTGCCAGCAGCCAAGCCGAGCGGGCCGCTCTGAAAGAGACCCAGTACTTC
-	-	TRBV29-1	TRBJ2-7	CSVEGLGSYEQYF	TGCAGCGTTGAAGGGTTGGGGAGCTACGAGCAGTACTTC
once	TRBD2	TRBV6-2/TRBV6-3	TRBJ2-1	CASSYSGLAGGAYNEQFF	TGTGCCAGCAGTTACTCGGGGTTAGCGGGGGGCGCCTACAATGAGCAGTTCTTC
-	TRBD2	TRBV9	TRBJ2-3	CASSPRLAAYAQYF	TGTGCCAGCAGCCCTCGACTAGCGGCCTACGCGCAGTATTTT
-	TRBD2	TRBV9	TRBJ2-1	CASSAIHSSGLSYNEQFF	TGTGCCAGCAGCGCGATACATTCTAGCGGGCTTTCCTACAATGAGCAGTTCTTC
once	TRBD1	TRBV5-1	TRBJ1-3	CASSEGTVSGNTIYF	TGCGCCAGCAGCGAGGGGACAGTCTCTGGAAACACCATATATTTT
-	-	TRBV25-1	TRBJ2-1	CASSEPGNLDEQFF	TGTGCCAGCAGTGAACCGGGAAATTTGGATGAGCAGTTCTTC
-	-	TRBV7-9	TRBJ1-1	CASSPLNAEAFF	TGTGCCAGCAGCCCACTTAACGCTGAAGCTTTCTTT
many	TRBD1	TRBV10-3	TRBJ1-2	CAISLDRGGYTF	TGTGCCATCAGCCTGGACAGGGGCGGCTACACCTTC
-	-	TRBV28	TRBJ2-5	CASSLSPASITETQYF	TGTGCCAGCAGTTTAAGTCCAGCTAGTATTACCGAGACCCAGTACTTC
-	TRBD1	TRBV24-1	TRBJ2-7	CATSKTGTGSNEQYF	TGTGCCACCAGTAAAACCGGGACAGGGTCGAATGAGCAGTACTTC
-	TRBD1	TRBV5-1	TRBJ1-1	CASSLDRGRINSEAFF	TGCGCCAGCAGCCTGGACAGGGGTCGAATAAATTCTGAAGCTTTCTTT
once	-	TRBV5-1	TRBJ1-2	CASSPGRVRDGYTF	TGCGCCAGCAGTCCTGGGAGGGTCAGGGATGGCTACACCTTC
-	-	TRBV11-2	TRBJ1-2	CASSLTTDYTNYGYTF	TGTGCCAGCAGCTTAACTACAGACTACACTAACTATGGCTACACCTTC
-	TRBD1	TRBV5-5	TRBJ1-2	CASSTHIWGQGRSNYGYTF	TGTGCCAGCAGCACCCATATCTGGGGACAGGGGAGATCCAACTATGGCTACACCTTC
-	-	TRBV5-4	TRBJ2-7	CASSLVTLRTEQYF	TGTGCCAGCAGCTTGGTTACACTACGCACCGAGCAGTACTTC
-	TRBD2	TRBV19	TRBJ2-1	CASSISGRDEQFF	TGTGCCAGTAGTATATCCGGGAGGGATGAGCAGTTCTTC
-	-	TRBV6-1	TRBJ1-1	CASRSQGLAEAFF	TGTGCCAGCAGGTCACAGGGATTGGCTGAAGCTTTCTTT
-	-	TRBV28	TRBJ1-1	CATYSTRTEAFF	TGTGCCACCTACTCTACCCGGACTGAAGCTTTCTTT
-	TRBD2	TRBV7-2	TRBJ2-3	CASSSTSGTDTQYF	TGTGCCAGCAGCTCGACTAGCGGGACAGATACGCAGTATTTT
-	-	TRBV3-1/TRBV3-2	TRBJ1-5	CASSQGNGFNQPQHF	TGTGCCAGCAGCCAAGGTAACGGTTTCAATCAGCCCCAGCATTTT
-	TRBD1	TRBV6-5	TRBJ1-1	CASRMTGGTEAFF	TGTGCCAGCAGAATGACAGGGGGAACTGAAGCTTTCTTT
few	-	TRBV7-9	TRBJ1-4	CASSSRDNWGTNEKLFF	TGTGCCAGCAGCTCCCGGGACAACTGGGGGACTAATGAAAAACTGTTTTTT
-	-	TRBV5-6	TRBJ1-5	CASSLVGGNQPQHF	TGTGCCAGCAGCTTGGTGGGAGGCAATCAGCCCCAGCATTTT
-	TRBD1	TRBV5-6	TRBJ1-2	CASSLFSGTAYGYTF	TGTGCCAGCAGCTTGTTCTCTGGGACAGCCTATGGCTACACCTTC
-	-	TRBV6-6	TRBJ1-2	CASSYDRTVYGYTF	TGTGCCAGCAGTTACGACAGGACAGTTTATGGCTACACCTTC
-	-	TRBV9	TRBJ1-3	CASSVGSSGNTIYF	TGTGCCAGCAGCGTAGGGAGCTCTGGAAACACCATATATTTT
-	TRBD2	TRBV10-1	TRBJ2-2	CASRESGTSGATGELFF	TGCGCCAGCAGGGAATCCGGGACTAGCGGGGCCACCGGGGAGCTGTTTTTT
-	TRBD1	TRBV19	TRBJ2-1	CASRGIYRGPEQFF	TGTGCCAGTAGGGGGATCTACAGGGGTCCTGAGCAGTTCTTC
once	-	TRBV6-6	TRBJ2-7	CASSYRGSSYEQYF	TGTGCCAGCAGTTACAGGGGGAGCTCCTACGAGCAGTACTTC
-	-	TRBV3-1/TRBV3-2	TRBJ1-6	CASSQQGLSSPLHF	TGTGCCAGCAGTCAACAGGGTTTATCTTCACCCCTCCACTTT
few	-	TRBV12-2	TRBJ2-7	CASRLDNGSRGYEQYF	TGTGCAAGTCGCTTAGACAACGGGTCCCGGGGGTACGAGCAGTACTTC
many	-	TRBV6-5	TRBJ1-4	CASTGGNNEKLFF	TGTGCCAGCACGGGAGGGAATAATGAAAAACTGTTTTTT
-	-	TRBV27	TRBJ2-7	CASSSWTTLYEQYF	TGTGCCAGCAGCTCCTGGACTACCCTCTACGAGCAGTACTTC
-	TRBD2	TRBV19	TRBJ2-5	CASSGLAIQETQYF	TGTGCCAGTAGCGGACTAGCTATACAAGAGACCCAGTACTTC
-	TRBD1	TRBV3-1/TRBV3-2	TRBJ1-6	CASICAREDRDFCSYNSPLHF	TGTGCCAGCATTTGCGCCCGAGAAGACAGGGATTTTTGTTCCTATAATTCACCCCTCCACTTT
-	TRBD2	TRBV29-1	TRBJ2-7	CSVEDSGRALEQYF	TGCAGCGTTGAAGATAGCGGGAGGGCCCTCGAGCAGTACTTC
-	-	TRBV2	TRBJ2-3	CASRASAGTDTQYF	TGTGCCAGCAGGGCTAGCGCCGGCACAGATACGCAGTATTTT